Sequencing of this T cell receptor beta chain was carried out in a study of blood T cells in healthy people across ages. Through a sample-barcoded 5' primer and a J-beta primer mix, a second PCR was run for about 7 to 12 cycles. TCRdb used MiXCR to reprocess the 5' RACE reads, holding one entry per CDR3 protein. The sample records about 1,400,000 distinct CDR3 sequences, 45% to 70% being singletons. Germline CDR1 and CDR2: LNHNV and YYDKDF (reference sequence). V lost 5 bases and J lost 5, with 9 bases in between. This CDR3 has 12 amino acids. The sequencing sample was made of blood. The chain carries TRBV15 and TRBJ2-5, with D possibly being TRBD1 (6 bases). This TCR came from a man between 18 and 29 years old in good health. The CDR3 region is CATSLTGETQYF. Here the CDR3 DNA reads TGTGCCACCAGCCTCACAGGGGAGACCCAGTACTTC.